This T cell receptor (beta chain) appears in the sequencing data of a study of response to subunit inactivated influenza vaccine. Whole-study results and caveats: Few additional T cells are recruited per seasonal influenza vaccination, authors suggested.

TCRdb reprocessed the RT-PCR reads with MiXCR, giving one entry per CDR3 protein. The repertoire holds hundreds of thousands of distinct CDR3 sequences, with about 12% as singletons. This clonotype occurred a few times. What it binds is not known. There are 14 residues in the CDR3. The germline V and J ends were trimmed by 8 bases and 7 bases, with 21 bases remaining between them. The V gene's germline CDR1 is DFQATT and CDR2 SNEGSKA (reference sequence). The gene calls are TRBV20-1 and TRBJ2-1; D perhaps matches TRBD2 (5 bases). The source material was non-naive T cells sorted from PBMCs, sampled around two weeks before vaccination. The sequence was obtained from a man aged 50-59 years who received an inactivated influenza vaccine. The CDR3 coding sequence is TGCAGTCCCAAGGGAGCGGAAGTTTGGAATGAGCAGTTCTTC. Translating gives CSPKGAEVWNEQFF.